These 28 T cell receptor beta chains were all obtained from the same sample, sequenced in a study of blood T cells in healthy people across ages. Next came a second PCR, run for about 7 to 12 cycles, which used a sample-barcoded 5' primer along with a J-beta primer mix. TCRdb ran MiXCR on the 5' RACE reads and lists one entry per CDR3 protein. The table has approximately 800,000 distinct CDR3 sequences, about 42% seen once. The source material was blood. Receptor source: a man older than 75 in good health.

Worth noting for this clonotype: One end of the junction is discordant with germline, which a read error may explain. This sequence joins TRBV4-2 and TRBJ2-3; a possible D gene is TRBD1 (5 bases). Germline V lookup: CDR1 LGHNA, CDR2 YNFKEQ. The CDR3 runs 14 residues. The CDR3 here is CASGHDRSTDTQYF. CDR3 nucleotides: TGTGCCAGCGGCCACGACAGAAGCACAGATACGCAGTATTTT.

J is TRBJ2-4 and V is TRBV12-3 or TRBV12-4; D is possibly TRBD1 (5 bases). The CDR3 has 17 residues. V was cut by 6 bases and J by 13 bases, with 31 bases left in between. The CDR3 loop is CASSPLGSETKDNEQYF. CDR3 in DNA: TGTGCCAGCAGCCCCTTGGGGTCCGAGACAAAGGACAATGAGCAGTACTTC.

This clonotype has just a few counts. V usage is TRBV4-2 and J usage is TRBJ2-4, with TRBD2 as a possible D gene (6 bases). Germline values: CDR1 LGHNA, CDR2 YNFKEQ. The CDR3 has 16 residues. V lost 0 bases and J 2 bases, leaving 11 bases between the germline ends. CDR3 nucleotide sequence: TGTGCCAGCAGCCAAGATCTCAGGACTACCAAAAACATTCAGTACTTC. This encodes CASSQDLRTTKNIQYF.

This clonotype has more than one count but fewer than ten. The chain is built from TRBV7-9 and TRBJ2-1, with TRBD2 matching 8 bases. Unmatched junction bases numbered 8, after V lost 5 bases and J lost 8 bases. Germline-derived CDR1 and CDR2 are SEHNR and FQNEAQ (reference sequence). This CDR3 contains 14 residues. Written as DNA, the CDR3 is TGTGCCAGCAGCCCGGGACTAGGTAGCGATGAGCAGTTCTTC. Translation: CASSPGLGSDEQFF.

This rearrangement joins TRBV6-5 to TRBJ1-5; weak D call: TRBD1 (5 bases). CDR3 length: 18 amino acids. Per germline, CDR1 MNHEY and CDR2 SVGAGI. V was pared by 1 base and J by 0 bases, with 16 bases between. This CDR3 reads CASSYLGQGPYSNQPQHF. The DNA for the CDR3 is TGTGCCAGCAGTTACTTGGGGCAGGGCCCCTATAGCAATCAGCCCCAGCATTTT.

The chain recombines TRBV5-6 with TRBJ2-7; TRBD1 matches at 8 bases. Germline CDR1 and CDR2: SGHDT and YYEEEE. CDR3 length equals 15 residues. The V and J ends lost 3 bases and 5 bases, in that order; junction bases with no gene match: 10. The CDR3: CASSWWGQASDEQYF. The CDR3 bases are TGTGCCAGCAGCTGGTGGGGACAGGCGTCCGACGAGCAGTACTTC.

The CDR3 coding sequence is TGTGCCAGCAGTTTATCCCCGGGCTCTCAGCCCCAGCATTTT. It is translated as CASSLSPGSQPQHF. This sequence joins TRBV28 and TRBJ1-5; D is unresolved. Germline CDR1 and CDR2: MDHEN and SYDVKM. Deletions cut 1 base from V and 6 bases from J, with 10 bases between. CDR3 length: 14 residues.

CDR3 nucleotide sequence: TGCGCCAGCAGCCAAGTAGGGACACCCCTCGAGCAGTACTTC. Translating it yields CASSQVGTPLEQYF. The V gene is TRBV4-1, the J gene TRBJ2-7, with D possibly being TRBD1 (6 bases). CDR1 is MGHRA and CDR2 is YSYEKL in the germline V gene. CDR3 length: 14 amino acids. V dropped 1 base and J dropped 6 bases, with 13 bases sitting between them.

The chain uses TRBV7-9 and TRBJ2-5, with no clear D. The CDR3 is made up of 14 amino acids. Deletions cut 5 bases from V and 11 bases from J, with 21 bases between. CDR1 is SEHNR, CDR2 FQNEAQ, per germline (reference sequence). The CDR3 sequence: CASSVTLGSGEQYF. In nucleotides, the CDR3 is TGTGCCAGCAGCGTAACGCTAGGTTCAGGTGAGCAGTACTTC.

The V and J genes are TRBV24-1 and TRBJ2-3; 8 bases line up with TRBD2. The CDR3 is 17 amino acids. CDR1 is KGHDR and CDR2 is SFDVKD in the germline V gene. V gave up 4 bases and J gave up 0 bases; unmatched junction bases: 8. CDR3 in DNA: TGTGCCACCAGTGACCCTCGACTAGCGCCTAGCACAGATACGCAGTATTTT. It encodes CATSDPRLAPSTDTQYF.

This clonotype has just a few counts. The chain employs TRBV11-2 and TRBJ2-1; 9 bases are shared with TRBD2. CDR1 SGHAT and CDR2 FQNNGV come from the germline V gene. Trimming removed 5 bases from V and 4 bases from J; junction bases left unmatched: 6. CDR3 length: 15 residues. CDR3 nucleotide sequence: TGTGCCAGCAGCACTAGACTAGCGGTTTACAATGAGCAGTTCTTC. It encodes CASSTRLAVYNEQFF.

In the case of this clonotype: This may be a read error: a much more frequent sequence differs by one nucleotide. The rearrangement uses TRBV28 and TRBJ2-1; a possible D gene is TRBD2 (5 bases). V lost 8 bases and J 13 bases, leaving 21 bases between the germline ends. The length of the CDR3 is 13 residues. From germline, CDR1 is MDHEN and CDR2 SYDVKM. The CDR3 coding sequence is TGTGCCAGCGTAGCGCCGGGCAGAGAGACCCAGTTCTTC. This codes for CASVAPGRETQFF.

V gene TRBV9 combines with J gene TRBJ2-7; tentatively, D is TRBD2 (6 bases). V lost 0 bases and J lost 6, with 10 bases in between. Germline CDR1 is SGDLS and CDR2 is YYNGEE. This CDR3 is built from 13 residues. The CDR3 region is CASSVAGRSEQYF. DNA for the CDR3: TGTGCCAGCAGCGTAGCTGGGAGGTCCGAGCAGTACTTC.

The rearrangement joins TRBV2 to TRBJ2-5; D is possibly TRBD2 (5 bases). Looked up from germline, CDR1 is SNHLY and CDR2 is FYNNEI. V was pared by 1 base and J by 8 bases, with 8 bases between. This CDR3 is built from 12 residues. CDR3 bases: TGTGCCAGCAGTGAAGAACGGACTACCCAGTACTTC. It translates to CASSEERTTQYF.

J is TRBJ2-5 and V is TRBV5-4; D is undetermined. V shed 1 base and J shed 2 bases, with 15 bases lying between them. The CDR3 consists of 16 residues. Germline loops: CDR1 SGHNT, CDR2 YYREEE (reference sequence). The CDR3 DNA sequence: TGTGCCAGCAGCTTGAAAGTGCGGTTGCCTCAAGAGACCCAGTACTTC. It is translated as CASSLKVRLPQETQYF.

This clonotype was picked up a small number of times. Here the CDR3 reads CASSLAGIDNEQFF. CDR3 nucleotide sequence: TGTGCCAGCAGCTTAGCCGGGATCGACAATGAGCAGTTCTTC. The chain is built from TRBV11-2 and TRBJ2-1, with D possibly matching TRBD2 (5 bases). Germline V gene sequence: CDR1 SGHAT, CDR2 FQNNGV. This CDR3 spans 14 amino acids. V shed 1 base and J shed 5 bases, with 9 bases lying between them. Complete variable domain (other parts from reference TRBV11-2 and TRBJ2-1): EAGVAQSPRYKIIEKRQSVAFWCNPISGHATLYWYQQILGQGPKLLIQFQNNGVVDDSQLPKDRFSAERLKGVDSTLKIQPAKLEDSAVYLCASSLAGIDNEQFFGPGTRLTVL.

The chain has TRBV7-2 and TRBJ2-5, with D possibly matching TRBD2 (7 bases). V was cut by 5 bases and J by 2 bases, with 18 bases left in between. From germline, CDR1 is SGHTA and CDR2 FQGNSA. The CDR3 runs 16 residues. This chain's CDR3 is CASSTLGGGLQETQYF. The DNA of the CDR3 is TGTGCCAGCAGCACCCTAGGGGGGGGGCTACAAGAGACCCAGTACTTC.

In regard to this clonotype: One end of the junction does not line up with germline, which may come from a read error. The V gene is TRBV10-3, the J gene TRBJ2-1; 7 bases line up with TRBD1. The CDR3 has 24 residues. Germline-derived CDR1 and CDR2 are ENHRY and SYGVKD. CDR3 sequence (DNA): TGTGTCATCAGTGAGTCCGGTAAACCGGCTACGCCATGGGACAGACAGGAGATCTACAATGAGCAGTTCTTC. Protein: CVISESGKPATPWDRQEIYNEQFF.

DNA for the CDR3: TGTGCCAGCAGTTTACCGCAGGGCCGTCCGGAGCTGTTTTTT. Translating it yields CASSLPQGRPELFF. The chain uses TRBV28 and TRBJ2-2, with a possible D match to TRBD1 (5 bases). Trimming removed 2 bases from V and 10 bases from J, with 14 bases in between. Germline assignment: CDR1 MDHEN and CDR2 SYDVKM. The CDR3 totals 14 residues. The full variable domain, completed using reference TRBV28 and TRBJ2-2, is DVKVTQSSRYLVKRTGEKVFLECVQDMDHENMFWYRQDPGLGLRLIYFSYDVKMKEKGDIPEGYSVSREKKERFSLILESASTNQTSMYLCASSLPQGRPELFFGEGSRLTVL.

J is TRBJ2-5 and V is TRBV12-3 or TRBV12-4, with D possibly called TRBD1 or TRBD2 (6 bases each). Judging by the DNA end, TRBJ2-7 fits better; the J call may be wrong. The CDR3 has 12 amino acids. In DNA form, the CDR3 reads TGTGCCAGCAGTTTCTGGGGGGCCGAGCAGTACTTC. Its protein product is CASSFWGAEQYF.

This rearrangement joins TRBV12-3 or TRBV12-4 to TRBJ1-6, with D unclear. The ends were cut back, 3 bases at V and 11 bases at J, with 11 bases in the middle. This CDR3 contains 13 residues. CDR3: CASSLNWAAPLHF. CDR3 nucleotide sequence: TGTGCCAGCAGTTTGAACTGGGCGGCACCCCTCCACTTT.

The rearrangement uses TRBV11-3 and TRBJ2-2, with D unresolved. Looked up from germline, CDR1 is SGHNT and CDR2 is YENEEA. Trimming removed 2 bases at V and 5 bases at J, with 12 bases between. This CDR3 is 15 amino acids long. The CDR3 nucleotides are TGTGCCAGCAGCTTATTCCCGGGCCAGACCGGGGAGCTGTTTTTT. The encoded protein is CASSLFPGQTGELFF.

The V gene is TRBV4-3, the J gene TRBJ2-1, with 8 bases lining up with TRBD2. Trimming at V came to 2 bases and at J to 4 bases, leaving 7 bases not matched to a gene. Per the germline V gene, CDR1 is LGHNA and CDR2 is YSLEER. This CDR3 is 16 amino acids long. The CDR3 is CASSQYRGGQYNEQFF. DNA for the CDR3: TGCGCCAGCAGCCAATATCGGGGGGGCCAGTACAATGAGCAGTTCTTC.

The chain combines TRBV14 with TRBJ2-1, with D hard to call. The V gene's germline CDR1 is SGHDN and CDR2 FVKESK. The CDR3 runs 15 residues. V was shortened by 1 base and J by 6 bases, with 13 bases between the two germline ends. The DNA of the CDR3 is TGTGCCAGCAGCCAAGGGCGGAACCTCGCCAATGAGCAGTTCTTC. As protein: CASSQGRNLANEQFF.

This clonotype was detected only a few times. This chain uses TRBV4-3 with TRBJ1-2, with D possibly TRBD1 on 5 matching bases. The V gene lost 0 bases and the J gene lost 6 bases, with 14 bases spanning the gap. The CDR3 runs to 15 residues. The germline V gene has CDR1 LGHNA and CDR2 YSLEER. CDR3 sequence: CASSQDPGQSDGYTF. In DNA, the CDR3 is TGCGCCAGCAGCCAAGATCCAGGGCAGTCGGATGGCTACACCTTC.

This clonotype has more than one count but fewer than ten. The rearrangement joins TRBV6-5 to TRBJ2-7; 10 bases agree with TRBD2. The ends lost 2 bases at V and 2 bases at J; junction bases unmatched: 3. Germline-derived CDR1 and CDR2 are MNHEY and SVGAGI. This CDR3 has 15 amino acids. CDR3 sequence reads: CASSYRTSGTYEQYF. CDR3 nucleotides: TGTGCCAGCAGTTACCGGACTAGCGGAACCTACGAGCAGTACTTC.

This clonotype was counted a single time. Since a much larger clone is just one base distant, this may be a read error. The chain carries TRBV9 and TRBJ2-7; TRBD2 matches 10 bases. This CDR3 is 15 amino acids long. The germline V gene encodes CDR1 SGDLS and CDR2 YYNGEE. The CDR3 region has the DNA TGTGCCGGCAGCAAAGGACTAGCGGATGATTACGAGCAGTACTTC. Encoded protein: CAGSKGLADDYEQYF.

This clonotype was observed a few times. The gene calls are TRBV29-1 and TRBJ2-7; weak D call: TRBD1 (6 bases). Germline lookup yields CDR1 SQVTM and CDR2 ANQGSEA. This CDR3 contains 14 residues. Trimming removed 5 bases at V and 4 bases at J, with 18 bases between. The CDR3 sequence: CSVLYYGQPYEQYF. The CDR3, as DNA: TGCAGCGTTCTATACTACGGACAGCCTTACGAGCAGTACTTC.